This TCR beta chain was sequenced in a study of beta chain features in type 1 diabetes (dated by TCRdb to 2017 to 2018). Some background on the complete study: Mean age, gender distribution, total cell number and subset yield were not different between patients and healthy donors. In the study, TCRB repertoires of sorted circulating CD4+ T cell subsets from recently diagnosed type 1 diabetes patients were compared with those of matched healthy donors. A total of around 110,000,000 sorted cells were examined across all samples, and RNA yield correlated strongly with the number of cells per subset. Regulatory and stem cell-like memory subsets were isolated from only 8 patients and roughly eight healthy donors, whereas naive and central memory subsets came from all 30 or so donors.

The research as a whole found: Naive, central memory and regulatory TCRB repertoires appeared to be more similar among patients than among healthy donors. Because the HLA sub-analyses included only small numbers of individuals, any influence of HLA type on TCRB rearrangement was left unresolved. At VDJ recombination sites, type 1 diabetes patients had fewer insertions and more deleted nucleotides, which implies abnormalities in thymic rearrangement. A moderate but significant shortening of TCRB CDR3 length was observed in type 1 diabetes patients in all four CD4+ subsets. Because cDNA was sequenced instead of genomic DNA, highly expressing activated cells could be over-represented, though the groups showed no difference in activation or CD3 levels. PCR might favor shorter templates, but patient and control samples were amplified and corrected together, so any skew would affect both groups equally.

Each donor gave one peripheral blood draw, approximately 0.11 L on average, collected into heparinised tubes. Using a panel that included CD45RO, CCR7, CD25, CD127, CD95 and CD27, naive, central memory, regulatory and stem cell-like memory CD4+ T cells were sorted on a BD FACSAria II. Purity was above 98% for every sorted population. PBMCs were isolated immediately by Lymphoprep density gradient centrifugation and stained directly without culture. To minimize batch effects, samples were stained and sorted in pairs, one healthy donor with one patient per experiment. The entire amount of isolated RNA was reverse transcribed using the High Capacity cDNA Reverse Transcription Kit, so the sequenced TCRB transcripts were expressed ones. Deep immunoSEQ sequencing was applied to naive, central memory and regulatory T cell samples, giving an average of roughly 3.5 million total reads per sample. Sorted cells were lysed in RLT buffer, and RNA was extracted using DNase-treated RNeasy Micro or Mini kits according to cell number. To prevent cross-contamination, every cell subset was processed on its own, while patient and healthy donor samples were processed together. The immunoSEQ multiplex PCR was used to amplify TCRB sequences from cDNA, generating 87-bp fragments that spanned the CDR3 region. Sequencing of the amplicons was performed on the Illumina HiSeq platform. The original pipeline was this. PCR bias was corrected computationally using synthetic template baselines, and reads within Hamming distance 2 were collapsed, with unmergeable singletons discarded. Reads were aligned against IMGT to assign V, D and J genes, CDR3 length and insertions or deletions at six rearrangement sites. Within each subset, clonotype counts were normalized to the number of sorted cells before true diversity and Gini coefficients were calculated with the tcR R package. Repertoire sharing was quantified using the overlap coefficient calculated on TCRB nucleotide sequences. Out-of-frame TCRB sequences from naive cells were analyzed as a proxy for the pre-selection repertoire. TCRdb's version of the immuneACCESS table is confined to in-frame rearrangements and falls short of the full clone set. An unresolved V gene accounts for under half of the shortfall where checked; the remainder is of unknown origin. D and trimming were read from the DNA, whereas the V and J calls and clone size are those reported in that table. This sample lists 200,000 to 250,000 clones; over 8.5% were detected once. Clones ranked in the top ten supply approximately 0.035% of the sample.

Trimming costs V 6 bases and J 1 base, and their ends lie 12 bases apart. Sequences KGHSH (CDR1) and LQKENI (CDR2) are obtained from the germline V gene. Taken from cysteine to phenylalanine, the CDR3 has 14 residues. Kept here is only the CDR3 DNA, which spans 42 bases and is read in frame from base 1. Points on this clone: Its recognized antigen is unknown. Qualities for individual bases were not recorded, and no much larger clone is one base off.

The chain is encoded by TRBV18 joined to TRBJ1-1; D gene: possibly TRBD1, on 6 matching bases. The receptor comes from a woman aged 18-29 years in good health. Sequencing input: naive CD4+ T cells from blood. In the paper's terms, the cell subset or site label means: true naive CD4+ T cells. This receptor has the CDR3 CASSLGGRNTEAFF. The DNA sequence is TGTGCCAGCTCCTTAGGGGGTCGGAACACTGAAGCTTTCTTT.